This T cell receptor (beta chain) came from a study of identical twins. Study outcomes and limitations: Out-of-frame TCR alpha sharing in monozygotic twins exceeded recombination model predictions.

The V gene end was trimmed by 6 bases and the J gene end by 8 bases; junction bases not matched to a gene: 4. The CDR3 sequence is 12 residues long. The cDNA had a unique molecular identifier and a template-switch universal primer site. TCRdb called the 5' RACE reads again in MiXCR, with one record for every CDR3 protein. Here the sample spans about 480,000 distinct CDR3 sequences, 12% to 15% being singletons. This clonotype was recorded many times. Its cognate antigen is unknown. These same data were also listed under a study on yellow fever vaccine responses in identical twins.

The sequence derives from a woman aged 18-29 years in good health. Specimen: CD4+ T cells sorted from blood. This chain uses TRBV12-3 or TRBV12-4 with TRBJ2-1, with 7 positions matching TRBD1. The CDR3 is CASSIQGYEQFF. CDR3 coding DNA: TGTGCCAGCAGCATACAGGGGTATGAGCAGTTCTTC.